Here is one TCR beta chain with its context. The record originates from a study of blood T cell repertoires in COVID-19. About the study: Material from acute and convalescent COVID-19 was sourced from the United States, Italy and Spain. T cells, B-cell-depleted T cells, or PBMCs provided the cDNA or gDNA that served as material.

Per the original data handling: Reference gene primer amplification gave estimated nucleated cell counts. The method was immunoSEQ multiplex PCR; TCRdb's version includes in-frame clones alone and lacks a portion of them. V, J and clone size reflect that table, while D and trimming were determined from the DNA. Of around 92,000 clones in the sample, over 80% are singletons; the top ten hold around 29%. The sequence was obtained from a woman of 80 years or more with acute or convalescent COVID-19. Sequenced input: peripheral blood.

CDR3 loop: CASSPGTGIGNEQFF. In nucleotides, the CDR3 is TGTGCCAGCTCACCTGGGACAGGGATAGGCAATGAGCAGTTCTTC. The chain combines TRBV18 with TRBJ2-1; 9 bases agree with TRBD1. The germline V gene has CDR1 KGHSH and CDR2 LQKENI. The length of the CDR3 is 15 residues. Trimming removed 3 bases from V and 6 bases from J; junction bases left unmatched: 6. Full variable domain (outside the CDR3, taken from reference TRBV18 and TRBJ2-1): NAGVMQNPRHLVRRRGQEARLRCSPMKGHSHVYWYRQLPEEGLKFMVYLQKENIIDESGMPKERFSAEFPKEGPSILRIQQVVRGDSAAYFCASSPGTGIGNEQFFGPGTRLTVL.